The T cell receptor beta chain under discussion was sequenced for a study of T cells after yellow fever vaccination. In the case of this clonotype: Its antigen is undetermined.

This CDR3 contains 16 residues. Germline CDR1 reads MNHEY; CDR2 reads SVGAGI. V was trimmed by 3 bases and J by 4 bases, leaving 15 bases between them. Study-wide results and limits: After the booster, roughly 96% of CD4 and more than 85% of CD8 primary-response clones were re-detected.

TCRdb called the 5' RACE reads again in MiXCR, with one record for every CDR3 protein. Among some 320,000 distinct CDR3 sequences listed, roughly 3.9% were seen once. The chain recombines TRBV6-5 with TRBJ2-2; D remains unclear. This receptor was obtained from a man between 18 and 29 years old who received the YFV17D yellow fever vaccine. The sequences come from PBMCs, collected 5 days after the yellow fever booster vaccination. The DNA for the CDR3 is TGTGCCAGCAGTTATCTCTCCTCCATTTCCACCGGGGAGCTGTTTTTT. Encoded protein: CASSYLSSISTGELFF.